This T cell receptor (beta chain) was retrieved from a study of T cell responses to AZD1222 COVID-19 vaccine. V shed 0 bases and J shed 10 bases, with 9 bases lying between them. Per germline, CDR1 MNHEY and CDR2 SVGAGI. The CDR3 totals 12 residues. Some clones are missing from TCRdb's copy, which holds only in-frame ones; the method was immunoSEQ multiplex PCR. The top ten hold 1.5% to 2% of the sample, which has about 96,000 clones, about nine tenths seen once. The clonotype comes from an adult in good health. Here the sequenced sample was peripheral blood, taken on day 0 of AZD1222 vaccination. The rearrangement uses TRBV6-5 and TRBJ1-2, with unresolved D. The CDR3: CASSYSGDHYTF. As DNA, the CDR3 is TGTGCCAGCAGTTACTCCGGGGATCACTACACCTTC.